This entry lists 3 T cell receptor beta chains sequenced from one sample in a study of shared clonotypes between healthy human individuals. TCRdb's table, derived via immunoSEQ multiplex PCR, lists solely in-frame clones and lacks some. Of hundreds of thousands of clones in the sample, around 97% were seen once. Sequencing was performed on naive CD4+ T cells sorted from blood. Subset specified: CD45RA+ positively selected. All receptors come from a woman under 40 in good health.

The chain links TRBV11-1 to TRBJ2-7; TRBD2 matches at 9 bases. CDR1 SGHAT and CDR2 FQDESV come from the germline V gene (reference sequence). V lost 6 bases, J lost 7 bases, and 7 bases stayed unmatched. The CDR3 has 13 amino acids. The CDR3 coding sequence is TGTGCCAGCAGGGGGACTAGCTTTCAAGAGCAGTACTTC. Its protein product is CASRGTSFQEQYF. The complete variable domain, with remaining parts taken from reference TRBV11-1 and TRBJ2-7, reads EAEVAQSPRYKITEKSQAVAFWCDPISGHATLYWYRQILGQGPELLVQFQDESVVDDSQLPKDRFSAERLKGVDSTLKIQPAELGDSAMYLCASRGTSFQEQYFGPGTRLTVT.

The V and J genes are TRBV5-5 and TRBJ2-4; D call uncertain. The CDR3 is 15 residues long. CDR1 SGHKS and CDR2 YYEKEE come from the germline V gene (reference sequence). V lost 2 bases and J lost 2, with 11 bases in between. The CDR3 nucleotides are TGTGCCAGCAGCTTACTCAGAGTGACCAAAAACATTCAGTACTTC. Its translation is CASSLLRVTKNIQYF. Combining the CDR3 with reference TRBV5-5 and TRBJ2-4 gives the whole variable domain DAGVTQSPTHLIKTRGQQVTLRCSPISGHKSVSWYQQVLGQGPQFIFQYYEKEERGRGNFPDRFSARQFPNYSSELNVNALLLGDSALYLCASSLLRVTKNIQYFGAGTRLSVL.

The V call is TRBV5-1, the J call TRBJ2-1; maybe TRBD2 (6 bases). The V end lost 0 bases, the J end lost 9 bases, and 10 bases lay between the germline ends. The length of the CDR3 is 13 residues. Germline V lookup: CDR1 SGHRS, CDR2 YFSETQ. CDR3: CASSLDTGSEQFF. The CDR3 DNA is TGCGCCAGCAGCTTGGATACCGGGAGTGAGCAGTTCTTC. The variable domain in full, with the rest retrieved from reference TRBV5-1 and TRBJ2-1, is KAGVTQTPRYLIKTRGQQVTLSCSPISGHRSVSWYQQTPGQGLQFLFEYFSETQRNKGNFPGRFSGRQFSNSRSEMNVSTLELGDSALYLCASSLDTGSEQFFGPGTRLTVL.